This TCR beta chain was sequenced in a study of blood T cell repertoires in COVID-19. Study at large: From the United States, Italy and Spain came samples of acute and convalescent COVID-19.

Sequenced by immunoSEQ multiplex PCR; TCRdb stores in-frame clones only, minus some. Of about 170,000 clones detected, around 82% appear once; the ten largest clones hold 6.9%. The sample holds one count of this clone. V was trimmed by 6 bases and J by 9 bases, leaving 12 bases between them. Germline assignment: CDR1 MNHEY and CDR2 SMNVEV (reference sequence). The CDR3 extends over 12 amino acids. The chain is built from TRBV27 and TRBJ1-3; no reliable D call. Sequencing was performed on peripheral blood. The source is a man older than 75 with COVID-19, enrolled during active disease. DNA for the CDR3: TGTGCCAGCAGATCCGAAGCGGGCACCATATATTTT. This encodes CASRSEAGTIYF.